The sequence of this T cell receptor (beta chain) was determined in a study of shared clonotypes between healthy human individuals. The study, taken as a whole, reports: It was anticipated that sequencing depth would influence how many clonotypes donors shared.

J gave up 4 bases and V 1 base, and 5 bases lay outside the gene matches. In germline, CDR1 is SEHNR, CDR2 FQNEAQ (reference sequence). This CDR3 contains 15 residues. Selected positively for CCR7 and CD45RO-negative, naive CD8 cells excluded terminally differentiated effector memory CD45RA+ cells. Donors, without exception, were Caucasian adults residing in Nashville, Tennessee. The protocol was immunoSEQ multiplex PCR, while the TCRdb copy is restricted to in-frame clones and leaves out a portion. This sample carries about 2 million clones, less than 95% of them seen once, and the ten largest clones take 0.85% to 1.2%. As to this clone: Its antigen is still unknown.

The sample taken for sequencing was naive CD8+ T cells sorted from blood. This TCR derives from a man between 18 and 29 years old in good health. V and J are TRBV7-9 and TRBJ2-5, with TRBD1 matching 8 bases. CDR3 protein: CASSLDRGWGETQYF. CDR3 sequence (DNA): TGTGCCAGCAGCTTAGACAGGGGGTGGGGAGAGACCCAGTACTTC. Based on the CDR3 plus reference TRBV7-9 and TRBJ2-5, the full variable domain is DTGVSQNPRHKITKRGQNVTFRCDPISEHNRLYWYRQTLGQGPEFLTYFQNEAQLEKSRLLSDRFSAERPKGSFSTLEIQRTEQGDSAMYLCASSLDRGWGETQYFGPGTRLLVL.